Below are 21 T cell receptor beta chains sequenced from a single sample in a study of Graves' ophthalmopathy and Graves' hyperthyroidism. RNA transcripts provided the template for amplifying TCR beta CDR3 regions. After a first-round RT-PCR with HTBI primers, a second-round multiplex PCR was run. MiXCR, applied by TCRdb to the multiplex PCR reads, yields one record per CDR3 protein. The sample has roughly 50,000 distinct CDR3 sequences; around 50% are singletons. The sample taken for sequencing was peripheral blood. The receptors here all came from an adult woman with Graves' ophthalmopathy.

This clonotype was detected many times. This could be a read error, since a much larger clone is one nucleotide away. The CDR3 region is CASRPGQADTEAFF. The DNA of the CDR3 is TGTGCCAGCAGACCGGGACAGGCCGACACTGAAGCTTTCTTT. V and J are TRBV7-2 and TRBJ1-1; 8 positions agree with TRBD1. Looked up from germline, CDR1 is SGHTA and CDR2 is FQGNSA. Germline trimming cut 6 bases from V and 3 bases from J; bases unmatched to any gene: 6. CDR3 length: 14 residues.

V gene TRBV30 combines with J gene TRBJ2-3, with D perhaps matching TRBD1 (6 bases). Trimming removed 2 bases at V and 3 bases at J, with 12 bases between. This CDR3 region has 14 residues. Germline CDR1 GTSNPN, CDR2 SVGIG (reference sequence). Here the CDR3 DNA reads TGTGCCTGGAGTCCTCGACAGGTAACAGATACGCAGTATTTT. It is translated as CAWSPRQVTDTQYF. Complete variable domain (other parts from reference TRBV30 and TRBJ2-3): SQTIHQWPATLVQPVGSPLSLECTVEGTSNPNLYWYRQAAGRGLQLLFYSVGIGQISSEVPQNLSASRPQDRQFILSSKKLLLSDSGFYLCAWSPRQVTDTQYFGPGTRLTVL.

The table lists this clonotype with a count of one. This chain joins TRBV20-1 and TRBJ2-2, with D hard to call. Germline CDR1 DFQATT, CDR2 SNEGSKA (reference sequence). The CDR3 is made up of 9 amino acids. V dropped 4 bases and J dropped 6 bases, with 0 bases sitting between them. The CDR3 loop is CSATGELFF. CDR3 nucleotides: TGCAGTGCTACCGGGGAGCTGTTTTTT.

The V call is TRBV7-8, the J call TRBJ1-6; 7 positions match TRBD1. CDR3 length equals 15 residues. CDR1 SGHVS and CDR2 FQNEAQ come from the germline V gene. V gave up 3 bases and J gave up 7 bases; unmatched junction bases: 6. CDR3 coding DNA: TGTGCCAGCAGCTTCCGGGACAGTGAAAATTCACCCCTCCACTTT. Its translation: CASSFRDSENSPLHF.

This clonotype showed up many times. The chain links TRBV4-3 to TRBJ2-3; D remains ambiguous. The CDR3 is 16 amino acids. V gave up 0 bases and J gave up 1 base, with 11 bases separating them. Germline V gene data show CDR1 as LGHNA and CDR2 as YSLEER. CDR3 coding DNA: TGCGCCAGCAGCCAAGATCCAGGTTACCGCACAGATACGCAGTATTTT. Translated, it gives CASSQDPGYRTDTQYF.

As concerns this clonotype: Likely a read error: the CDR3 ends without its conserved phenylalanine or tryptophan. This rearrangement joins TRBV19 to TRBJ1-3; D gene ambiguous. The CDR3 runs to 14 residues. The V end lost 3 bases, the J end lost 2 bases, and 8 bases lay between the germline ends. Germline V gene data show CDR1 as LNHDA and CDR2 as SQIVND (reference sequence). CDR3 bases: TGTGCCAGTAGTATGACTTCTGCTGGAAACACCATATATTCT. Translated, it gives CASSMTSAGNTIYS.

This clonotype was seen many times. The junction departs from the called germline gene at one end, perhaps through a read error. The genes are TRBV7-7 and TRBJ2-5, with D tentatively TRBD1 or TRBD2 (6 bases each). The CDR3 loop spans 13 amino acids. CDR1 is SSHAT and CDR2 is FNYEAQ in the germline V gene (reference sequence). The CDR3 nucleotides read TGTGCTAGCAGCTTAGGAGGGGGTGGGACCCAGTACTTC. The encoded protein is CASSLGGGGTQYF.

About this clonotype itself: A junction end diverges from the germline sequence, so it may reflect a read error. The gene calls are TRBV7-2 and TRBJ2-1, with 7 bases identical to TRBD2. Germline values: CDR1 SGHTA, CDR2 FQGNSA. There are 15 residues in the CDR3. The CDR3 region has the DNA TGTGCCGGCAGCTTCCTGGCGGGGGAAGGGAATGAGCAGTTCTTC. This sequence encodes CAGSFLAGEGNEQFF.

Note on this clonotype: In this CDR3 the conserved last residue, phenylalanine or tryptophan, is missing, so a read error is likely. The DNA is omitted, as the CDR3 cannot be located on it reliably, and the CDR3 follows TCRdb's listing. The CDR3 sequence is CSARDRPGGGYTFGS. The chain uses TRBV20-1 and TRBJ2-5; the table names TRBD2, a call not compared with the DNA. Germline-derived CDR1 and CDR2 are DFQATT and SNEGSKA (reference sequence). The CDR3 is 15 residues long, counting both termini.

This rearrangement joins TRBV11-3 to TRBJ2-1; 9 bases line up with TRBD1. There are 13 residues in the CDR3. V trimming: 11 bases; J trimming: 3 bases; junction bases outside the gene matches: 5. Per germline, CDR1 SGHNT and CDR2 YENEEA. Here the CDR3 DNA reads TGTGCCGAGACAGGGGGAAACTACAATGAGCAGTTCTTC. It encodes CAETGGNYNEQFF. Full variable domain (missing parts from reference TRBV11-3 and TRBJ2-1): EAGVVQSPRYKIIEKKQPVAFWCNPISGHNTLYWYLQNLGQGPELLIRYENEEAVDDSQLPKDRFSAERLKGVDSTLKIQPAELGDSAVYLCAETGGNYNEQFFGPGTRLTVL.

There are many counts of this clonotype. This chain joins TRBV7-2 and TRBJ2-1; D remains ambiguous. Trimming removed 4 bases at V and 6 bases at J, with 10 bases between. The CDR3 has 13 residues. Germline V CDR1 and CDR2: SGHTA, FQGNSA. Written as DNA, the CDR3 is TGTGCCAGCAGCTATGGGTCTTTCAATGAGCAGTTCTTC. Translated: CASSYGSFNEQFF.

Worth noting for this clonotype: A junction boundary mismatches the germline segment, possibly from a read error. This chain links TRBV7-2 with TRBJ2-7, with 9 bases matching TRBD1. This CDR3 spans 15 amino acids. Germline V gene data show CDR1 as SGHTA and CDR2 as FQGNSA. The CDR3 region has the DNA TGTGCCAGCCGCCGGGACAGGGTATCCACCGGGGAGCTGTACTTC. As protein: CASRRDRVSTGELYF.

This clonotype showed up many times. This sequence joins TRBV9 and TRBJ2-7; TRBD1 matches at 11 bases. The V gene's germline CDR1 is SGDLS and CDR2 YYNGEE. Unmatched junction bases numbered 9, after V lost 4 bases and J lost 6 bases. The CDR3 is 15 residues long. CDR3 sequence reads: CASSPSGTGGLEQYF. The CDR3, as DNA: TGTGCCAGCAGCCCGTCCGGGACAGGGGGTCTCGAGCAGTACTTC.

This chain links TRBV5-1 with TRBJ2-2; 11 bases are a match to TRBD1. Germline trimming cut 6 bases from V and 3 bases from J; bases unmatched to any gene: 4. The length of the CDR3 is 15 residues. From germline, CDR1 is SGHRS and CDR2 YFSETQ. This CDR3 is CASTGTGGDTGELFF. Here the CDR3 DNA reads TGCGCCAGCACCGGGACAGGGGGTGACACCGGGGAGCTGTTTTTT.

As concerns this clonotype: A single base separates this from a much larger clone, so it may be a read error. The CDR3 reads CASRATGTAYGYAF. In nucleotides, the CDR3 is TGTGCCAGCAGAGCTACCGGGACAGCCTATGGCTACGCCTTC. The chain uses TRBV27 and TRBJ1-2; 7 nucleotides align to TRBD1. Germline V lookup: CDR1 MNHEY, CDR2 SMNVEV (reference sequence). The CDR3 runs 14 residues.

By share, this clonotype counts as medium-sized. This chain connects TRBV20-1 to TRBJ1-6; D is ambiguous. The CDR3 has 13 amino acids. CDR1 and CDR2 from the germline V gene are DFQATT and SNEGSKA (reference sequence). The CDR3 spells CSAPHAYNSPLHF. DNA of the CDR3: TGCAGCGCTCCCCACGCCTATAATTCACCCCTCCACTTT.

At least ten counts were recorded for this clonotype. The chain carries TRBV6-4 and TRBJ2-2, with TRBD2 identical over 8 bases. Germline V gene data show CDR1 as MRHNA and CDR2 as SNTAGT. CDR3 length: 13 amino acids. Trimming removed 6 bases from V and 3 bases from J; junction bases left unmatched: 0. CDR3 nucleotide sequence: TGTGCCAGCAGGACTAGCGACACCGGGGAGCTGTTTTTT. Protein product: CASRTSDTGELFF.

This clonotype was seen ten or more times. For the CDR3, the DNA is TGTGCCAGCAGTTACCGCGGACTAGCGGGAACGGAGACCCAGTACTTC. Translating it yields CASSYRGLAGTETQYF. The J gene is TRBJ2-5, the V gene TRBV6-2 or TRBV6-3, with 12 bases identical to TRBD2. The CDR3 sequence is 16 residues long. V shed 2 bases, J shed 5 bases, and the junction held 6 bases outside the gene matches. CDR1 is MNHEY, CDR2 SVGEGT, per germline.

This clonotype is a singleton in its sample. The rearrangement links TRBV7-8 to TRBJ2-2; D is ambiguous. Per the germline V gene, CDR1 is SGHVS and CDR2 is FQNEAQ. The CDR3 is made up of 13 amino acids. V was pared by 3 bases and J by 5 bases, with 7 bases between. CDR3 region: CASSFGKTGELFF. Here the CDR3 DNA reads TGTGCCAGCAGCTTCGGAAAGACCGGGGAGCTGTTTTTT.

The rearrangement links TRBV20-1 to TRBJ2-1; 11 nucleotides match TRBD2. Germline V gene lookup returns CDR1 DFQATT and CDR2 SNEGSKA (reference sequence). This CDR3 contains 14 residues. V was clipped by 6 bases and J by 6 bases; unmatched bases: 7. This chain's CDR3 is CSAGRSGRGNEQFF. DNA for the CDR3: TGCAGTGCCGGTCGTAGCGGGAGGGGCAATGAGCAGTTCTTC.

Worth noting for this clonotype: One end of the junction does not line up with germline, which may come from a read error. The rearrangement joins TRBV5-5 to TRBJ2-1; no clear D gene. The germline V gene has CDR1 SGHKS and CDR2 YYEKEE (reference sequence). The CDR3 covers 12 residues. In nucleotides, the CDR3 is TGTGCTAGCAGCTTGGAGCGAGATGAGCAGCTCTTC. Protein: CASSLERDEQLF.